This is a list of T cell receptor beta chains from one sample in a study of blood T cell repertoires in COVID-19. Only in-frame clones appear in the TCRdb table, and some are missing; sequencing was by immunoSEQ multiplex PCR. The sample comprises approximately 170,000 clones, 82% of which are singletons, and roughly a tenth rests with the top ten. The sample was peripheral blood. Every receptor here comes from a woman older than 75 with active or convalescent COVID-19. Each CDR3 is given with its conserved first and last residue. D genes are given only for firm matches. The size of a clone is reported for some rows only, either as once, few or many, or as a class for expanded clones.

D gene | clone size | J gene | CDR3 length | V gene | CDR3 protein | CDR3 DNA
TRBD1 | - | TRBJ1-1 | 13 | TRBV29-1 | CSVDTGGWTEAFF | TGCAGCGTAGATACAGGGGGCTGGACTGAAGCTTTCTTT
- | - | TRBJ1-6 | 16 | TRBV25-1 | CASSDTGRGEASPLHF | TGTGCCAGCAGTGATACTGGCAGGGGAGAGGCTTCACCCCTCCACTTT
- | - | TRBJ1-1 | 13 | TRBV11-2 | CASSLGGRPEAFF | TGTGCCAGCAGCTTAGGAGGGAGGCCTGAAGCTTTCTTT
TRBD1 | - | TRBJ1-2 | 17 | TRBV28 | CASSLELQGARVYGYTF | TGTGCCAGCAGTTTAGAGTTACAGGGGGCGCGTGTCTATGGCTACACCTTC
- | - | TRBJ1-4 | 14 | TRBV10-3 | CAISESSGGEKLFF | TGTGCCATCAGTGAGTCGTCTGGAGGAGAAAAACTGTTTTTT
- | - | TRBJ1-1 | 14 | TRBV5-4 | CASSKRGGATEAFF | TGTGCCAGCAGCAAAAGGGGGGGAGCCACTGAAGCTTTCTTT
- | - | TRBJ1-1 | 14 | TRBV28 | CASRGRQGSPEAFF | TGTGCCAGCAGGGGGCGACAAGGTTCCCCTGAAGCTTTCTTT
- | - | TRBJ2-2 | 14 | TRBV19 | CASARGGGTGELFF | TGTGCCAGTGCGCGAGGTGGAGGCACCGGGGAGCTGTTTTTT
- | - | TRBJ2-6 | 19 | TRBV7-9 | CASSLSRGSAHSGANVLTF | TGTGCCAGCAGCTTATCAAGGGGGTCAGCTCACTCTGGGGCCAACGTCCTGACTTTC
TRBD1 | - | TRBJ1-4 | 15 | TRBV4-2 | CASSPWDRGSEKLFF | TGTGCCAGCAGCCCGTGGGACAGGGGTAGTGAAAAACTGTTTTTT
TRBD2 | - | TRBJ2-5 | 14 | TRBV30 | CASTPAGDPETQYF | TGTGCCTCCACCCCAGCGGGAGACCCAGAGACCCAGTACTTC
TRBD1 | - | TRBJ1-4 | 15 | TRBV27 | CASSQRTGLNEKLFF | TGTGCCAGCAGCCAAAGGACAGGCCTTAATGAAAAACTGTTTTTT
- | - | TRBJ1-2 | 14 | TRBV10-2 | CASSDTTKDYGYTF | TGCGCCAGCAGTGACACAACCAAAGACTATGGCTACACCTTC
- | once | TRBJ1-1 | 14 | TRBV5-1 | CASSPREIRSEAFF | TGCGCCAGCAGCCCCCGGGAGATAAGAAGTGAAGCTTTCTTT
- | - | TRBJ1-1 | 20 | TRBV19 | CASSIAPLWLVDRPQTEAFF | TGTGCCAGTAGTATAGCTCCCCTTTGGCTCGTAGACAGGCCTCAGACTGAAGCTTTCTTT
- | - | TRBJ2-3 | 17 | TRBV6-6 | CASSPNELALSTDTQYF | TGTGCCAGCAGTCCCAATGAGCTAGCGCTAAGCACAGATACGCAGTATTTT
TRBD1 | - | TRBJ1-4 | 15 | TRBV28 | CASSSRRQGGEKLFF | TGTGCCAGCAGCTCTCGAAGACAGGGAGGCGAAAAACTGTTTTTT
- | once | TRBJ1-2 | 15 | TRBV28 | CASSWNRVVNYGYTF | TGTGCCAGCAGTTGGAACAGGGTAGTTAACTATGGCTACACCTTC
TRBD1 | - | TRBJ2-7 | 14 | TRBV28 | CASSSGQDPAEQYF | TGTGCCAGCAGTTCGGGACAGGACCCGGCCGAGCAGTACTTC
TRBD2 | - | TRBJ2-1 | 16 | TRBV6-5 | CASSFQASGRGNEQFF | TGTGCCAGCAGTTTTCAGGCCAGCGGGAGAGGGAATGAGCAGTTCTTC
- | - | TRBJ2-7 | 12 | TRBV19 | CASSDSTEEQYF | TGTGCCAGTAGCGACAGTACGGAGGAGCAGTACTTC
- | - | TRBJ1-1 | 11 | TRBV30 | CASTGNTEAFF | TGTGCCTCGACAGGGAACACTGAAGCTTTCTTT
- | few | TRBJ2-7 | 15 | TRBV7-3 | CASSLSRQISYEQYF | TGTGCCAGCAGCTTATCACGACAGATCAGCTACGAGCAGTACTTC
- | few | TRBJ1-2 | 15 | TRBV2 | CASRDETGGNYGYTF | TGTGCCAGCAGGGACGAGACAGGAGGTAACTATGGCTACACCTTC
- | once | TRBJ2-2 | 16 | TRBV27 | CASSLGDSPGTGELFF | TGTGCCAGCAGTTTAGGGGACTCCCCTGGCACCGGGGAGCTGTTTTTT
- | - | TRBJ2-7 | 13 | TRBV5-4 | CASSRGTPLEQYF | TGTGCCAGCAGCCGCGGGACTCCTCTCGAGCAGTACTTC
TRBD2 | - | TRBJ2-1 | 15 | TRBV9 | CASSVYSSGDGEQFF | TGTGCCAGCAGCGTATATTCTAGCGGGGACGGTGAGCAGTTCTTC
- | - | TRBJ1-4 | 15 | TRBV24-1 | CATSDSRGTNEKLFF | TGTGCCACCAGTGATTCACGCGGAACTAATGAAAAACTGTTTTTT
- | once | TRBJ2-1 | 15 | TRBV11-3 | CASSISRLGYNEQFF | TGTGCCAGCAGCATCAGCAGGCTCGGTTACAATGAGCAGTTCTTC
- | many | TRBJ2-4 | 14 | TRBV7-9 | CASSFSTGFGIQYF | TGTGCCAGCAGCTTCTCGACCGGGTTTGGAATTCAGTACTTC
- | - | TRBJ2-7 | 15 | TRBV6-1 | CASSDMAGSGYEQYF | TGTGCCAGCAGTGACATGGCAGGGTCTGGCTACGAGCAGTACTTC
TRBD1 | - | TRBJ2-5 | 15 | TRBV4-1 | CASSPGTGYQETQYF | TGCGCCAGCAGCCCCGGGACAGGGTACCAAGAGACCCAGTACTTC
TRBD2 | - | TRBJ2-3 | 15 | TRBV7-3 | CASSSTSGYTDTQYF | TGTGCCAGCAGCTCGACTAGCGGGTACACAGATACGCAGTATTTT
TRBD2 | - | TRBJ2-7 | 15 | TRBV5-1 | CASSLELAGASAQYF | TGCGCCAGCAGCTTGGAGCTAGCGGGAGCGTCGGCGCAGTACTTC
- | - | TRBJ1-3 | 15 | TRBV5-1 | CASSTGQFSGNTIYF | TGCGCCAGCAGCACAGGACAGTTCTCTGGAAACACCATATATTTT
- | - | TRBJ2-7 | 15 | TRBV3-1/TRBV3-2 | CASSQGVSSSYEQYF | TGTGCCAGCAGCCAAGGTGTGAGCTCCTCCTACGAGCAGTACTTC
- | - | TRBJ2-6 | 13 | TRBV12-3/TRBV12-4 | CASSPAGASVLTF | TGTGCCAGCAGCCCGGCGGGGGCTAGCGTCCTGACTTTC
TRBD1 | - | TRBJ1-2 | 14 | TRBV5-4 | CASSLSGTGDGYTF | TGTGCCAGCAGCTTGTCCGGGACAGGGGATGGCTACACCTTC
TRBD1 | - | TRBJ2-1 | 14 | TRBV28 | CASSLTGALNEQFF | TGTGCCAGCAGTTTGACAGGGGCTTTGAATGAGCAGTTCTTC
TRBD1 | - | TRBJ1-1 | 14 | TRBV5-8 | CASSSDRVFAEAFF | TGTGCCAGCAGCTCCGACAGGGTATTCGCTGAAGCTTTCTTT
- | - | TRBJ1-5 | 15 | TRBV7-2 | CASSLGSGVSQPQHF | TGTGCCAGCAGCTTAGGGTCAGGGGTTAGTCAGCCCCAGCATTTT
TRBD1 | - | TRBJ1-2 | 14 | TRBV5-4 | CASSLVTGSYGYTF | TGTGCCAGCAGCTTGGTGACAGGGAGCTATGGCTACACCTTC
TRBD2 | - | TRBJ2-1 | 15 | TRBV7-6 | CASSLGSGSYNEQFF | TGTGCCAGCAGCTTAGGCAGCGGGAGCTACAATGAGCAGTTCTTC
TRBD1 | - | TRBJ1-5 | 16 | TRBV28 | CASSPVQGGTGQPQHF | TGTGCCAGCAGCCCCGTTCAGGGGGGCACTGGTCAGCCCCAGCATTTT
- | - | TRBJ2-1 | 16 | TRBV19 | CASSIGVGASHNEQFF | TGTGCCAGTAGTATAGGTGTGGGTGCTAGTCACAATGAGCAGTTCTTC
- | - | TRBJ1-2 | 16 | TRBV7-9 | CASSLVIGGPNYGYTF | TGTGCCAGCAGCTTAGTGATTGGAGGGCCCAACTATGGCTACACCTTC
- | - | TRBJ2-7 | 15 | TRBV19 | CASSMSGEVTYEQYF | TGTGCCAGTAGTATGTCAGGGGAAGTAACCTACGAGCAGTACTTC
TRBD2 | - | TRBJ2-3 | 20 | TRBV4-1 | CASSQEAGTSGRSSTDTQYF | TGCGCCAGCAGCCAAGAGGCCGGGACTAGCGGGAGATCTAGCACAGATACGCAGTATTTT
- | - | TRBJ2-3 | 14 | TRBV28 | CASSSPGGTDTQYF | TGTGCCAGCAGTTCCCCAGGGGGCACAGATACGCAGTATTTT
- | - | TRBJ2-1 | 15 | TRBV11-1 | CASSLGQGIYNEQFF | TGTGCCAGCAGCTTAGGTCAGGGGATCTACAATGAGCAGTTCTTC
- | - | TRBJ1-1 | 14 | TRBV19 | CASSQGGMNTEAFF | TGTGCCAGTAGCCAGGGAGGGATGAACACTGAAGCTTTCTTT
- | - | TRBJ1-1 | 15 | TRBV5-5 | CASSRKRTDSTEAFF | TGTGCCAGCAGCCGAAAAAGGACAGATTCCACTGAAGCTTTCTTT
TRBD2 | - | TRBJ2-7 | 16 | TRBV28 | CASSSLAGEQSYEQYF | TGTGCCAGTTCCTCACTAGCGGGAGAGCAAAGCTACGAGCAGTACTTC